This TCR beta chain was recorded in a study of blood T cell repertoires in COVID-19. Study-wide background: Sources were T cells, B-cell-depleted T cells, or PBMCs; the material itself was cDNA or gDNA.

Sequenced by immunoSEQ multiplex PCR; TCRdb stores in-frame clones only, minus some. Of about 270,000 clones listed, 91% are singletons. V lost 0 bases to trimming and J lost 5 bases, with 13 bases between them. The germline gives CDR1 SGHDN, CDR2 FVKESK. The CDR3 has 15 residues. Membership in each cohort depended on participant-reported clinical history. Each exposed participant met a COVID-19 case in the 2 weeks preceding study entry. This clonotype originated in a man aged 35 to 55 who had been exposed to COVID-19. Material for sequencing was PBMCs or T cells enriched from blood (not recorded which). The chain is built from TRBV14 and TRBJ1-1, with D possibly TRBD1 on 6 matching bases. The chain's CDR3 is CASSQDIQGRTEAFF. The DNA for the CDR3 is TGTGCCAGCAGCCAAGATATTCAGGGGAGAACTGAAGCTTTCTTT.